This TCR beta chain is drawn from a study of PD-1 blockade in classical Hodgkin lymphoma. As for the study in general: Patients were administered nivolumab (3 mg/kg intravenously) every 2 weeks. Study observations and caveats: Reports indicated that newly diagnosed patients had lower baseline TCR diversity than healthy donors did.

Method: immunoSEQ multiplex PCR; TCRdb's copy keeps in-frame clones and lacks some. The sample contains around 40,000 clones, about 77% of which appear only once. Germline lookup yields CDR1 ENHRY and CDR2 SYGVKD. This CDR3 comprises 13 residues. Trimming cost V 2 bases and J 1 base, with 5 bases left between them. Every patient relapsed after autologous stem cell transplantation, and brentuximab vedotin exposure varied. Best responses included complete response and partial response; otherwise, the best response was progressive disease. Worth noting for this clone: Its target is unknown.

The receptor comes from a human donor with classical Hodgkin lymphoma. The gene calls are TRBV10-3 and TRBJ1-2; D is possibly TRBD1 (5 bases). This material consisted of peripheral blood mononuclear cells (PBMCs), taken at baseline. DNA for the CDR3: TGTGCCATCAGTGAGAGGGGTAACTATGGCTACACCTTC. Translated, it gives CAISERGNYGYTF.